The 10 T cell receptor beta chains below come from one sample, sequenced in a study of blood T cells in healthy people across ages. A sample-barcoded 5' primer and a J-beta primer mix were used in a second PCR of about 7 to 12 cycles. Each CDR3 protein is one row after TCRdb ran MiXCR on the 5' RACE reads. The sample contains roughly 1.9 million distinct CDR3 sequences, more than 35% of which appear only once. The sequenced sample was blood. The receptors derive from a human donor in good health.

The rearrangement links TRBV11-2 to TRBJ1-5, with a tentative D call TRBD1 (6 bases). This CDR3 is 14 amino acids long. V was clipped by 5 bases and J by 3 bases, with 11 bases between them. Germline V gene sequence: CDR1 SGHAT, CDR2 FQNNGV. The CDR3 DNA is TGTGCCAGCAGCCTGGACAGCACCAATCAGCCCCAGCATTTT. It translates to CASSLDSTNQPQHF.

The chain couples TRBV4-1 to TRBJ1-1; the D gene is possibly TRBD1 (5 bases). The CDR3 sequence is 14 residues long. Trimming left V 1 base short and J 8 bases short, with 14 bases between. Germline CDR1 and CDR2: MGHRA and YSYEKL. As DNA, the CDR3 is TGCGCCAGCAGCCAAGTACAGGTAGGGCAGGAAGCTTTCTTT. Its translation: CASSQVQVGQEAFF.

This clonotype was seen ten or more times. The V and J genes are TRBV5-1 and TRBJ2-3, with a tentative D call TRBD1 (5 bases). The CDR3 sequence is 14 residues long. Trimming took off 4 bases at V and 0 bases at J, with 9 bases between the two ends. Germline V gene lookup returns CDR1 SGHRS and CDR2 YFSETQ. CDR3 loop: CASSTQASTDTQYF. The CDR3 DNA reads as TGCGCCAGCAGCACACAGGCCAGCACAGATACGCAGTATTTT. Drawing the rest from reference TRBV5-1 and TRBJ2-3, the complete variable domain is KAGVTQTPRYLIKTRGQQVTLSCSPISGHRSVSWYQQTPGQGLQFLFEYFSETQRNKGNFPGRFSGRQFSNSRSEMNVSTLELGDSALYLCASSTQASTDTQYFGPGTRLTVL.

This chain joins TRBV5-6 and TRBJ2-1, with no clear D. The CDR3 totals 16 residues. V was shortened by 4 bases and J by 7 bases, with 21 bases between the two germline ends. Germline CDR1 and CDR2: SGHDT and YYEEEE. CDR3 nucleotides: TGTGCCAGCAGCCCTGGGGTAGGGCCACTGTTGAATGAGCAGTTCTTC. Translating gives CASSPGVGPLLNEQFF.

The table lists this clonotype with a few counts. The chain has TRBV7-2 and TRBJ2-6; 7 positions agree with TRBD1. The length of the CDR3 is 18 residues. Germline V CDR1 and CDR2: SGHTA, FQGNSA. The junction had 10 bases not matched to a gene; V was cut back by 5 bases and J by 0 bases. The CDR3 sequence is CASSTRQGFNSGANVLTF. The CDR3 nucleotides read TGTGCCAGCAGCACCCGACAGGGTTTCAACTCTGGGGCCAACGTCCTGACTTTC. Looking up the rest from reference TRBV7-2 and TRBJ2-6 gives the full variable domain: GAGVSQSPSNKVTEKGKDVELRCDPISGHTALYWYRQSLGQGLEFLIYFQGNSAPDKSGLPSDRFSAERTGGSVSTLTIQRTQQEDSAVYLCASSTRQGFNSGANVLTFGAGSRLTVL.

J is TRBJ1-1 and V is TRBV6-5, with a possible D match to TRBD1 (6 bases). Looked up from germline, CDR1 is MNHEY and CDR2 is SVGAGI. The V end was cut by 9 bases, the J end by 1 base, with 15 bases between. CDR3 length: 14 amino acids. The CDR3 DNA is TGTGCCAGTGGGAGGGGGGCAAGGAACACTGAAGCTTTCTTT. As protein: CASGRGARNTEAFF.

The count of this clonotype is one. V and J are TRBV7-8 and TRBJ1-5, with D perhaps matching TRBD1 (5 bases). Trimming stripped 1 base from V and 0 bases from J, with 13 bases between. Per the germline V gene, CDR1 is SGHVS and CDR2 is FQNEAQ. CDR3 length: 17 residues. CDR3 nucleotides: TGTGCCAGCAGCTTAGTACCGGACATCAATAGCAATCAGCCCCAGCATTTT. Residues: CASSLVPDINSNQPQHF.

The chain uses TRBV20-1 and TRBJ1-5; D not resolved. V was trimmed by 7 bases and J by 2 bases, leaving 9 bases between them. The germline gives CDR1 DFQATT, CDR2 SNEGSKA (reference sequence). CDR3 length: 12 amino acids. The CDR3 region is CSGASGNQPQHF. CDR3 bases: TGCAGTGGGGCTTCTGGCAATCAGCCCCAGCATTTT.

The rearrangement uses TRBV20-1 and TRBJ1-2; TRBD1 matches 7 bases. The length of the CDR3 is 15 residues. The J segment lost 2 bases and the V segment lost 3 bases, leaving 9 bases of the junction unmatched. The germline V gene encodes CDR1 DFQATT and CDR2 SNEGSKA (reference sequence). CDR3 loop: CSARALRQGNYGYTF. The CDR3 DNA follows: TGCAGTGCTAGGGCCCTCCGACAGGGCAACTATGGCTACACCTTC.

This clonotype was counted many times. This CDR3 is CASSPRLADTQYF. CDR3 nucleotide sequence: TGTGCCAGCAGCCCCCGACTGGCTGATACGCAGTATTTT. This chain uses TRBV9 with TRBJ2-3, with D uncertain. The CDR3 spans 13 residues. Trimming left V 4 bases short and J 6 bases short, with 12 bases between. CDR1 is SGDLS, CDR2 YYNGEE, per germline.